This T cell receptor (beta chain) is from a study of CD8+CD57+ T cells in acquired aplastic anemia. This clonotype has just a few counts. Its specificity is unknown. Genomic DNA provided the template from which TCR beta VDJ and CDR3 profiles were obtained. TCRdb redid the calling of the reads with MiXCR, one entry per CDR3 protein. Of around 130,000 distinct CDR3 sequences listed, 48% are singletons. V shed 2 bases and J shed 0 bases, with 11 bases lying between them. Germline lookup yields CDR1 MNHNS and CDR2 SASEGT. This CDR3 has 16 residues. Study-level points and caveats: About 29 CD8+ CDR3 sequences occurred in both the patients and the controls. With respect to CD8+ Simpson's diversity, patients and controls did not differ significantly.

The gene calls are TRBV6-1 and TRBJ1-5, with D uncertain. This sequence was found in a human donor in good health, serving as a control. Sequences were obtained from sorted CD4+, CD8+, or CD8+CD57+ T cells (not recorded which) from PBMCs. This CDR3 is CASSELGTYSNQPQHF. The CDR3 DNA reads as TGTGCCAGCAGTGAACTGGGAACTTATAGCAATCAGCCCCAGCATTTT.